This T cell receptor beta chain is drawn from a study of blood T cell repertoires in COVID-19. CDR3 length: 16 residues. Deletions cut 0 bases from V and 4 bases from J, with 12 bases between. In germline, CDR1 is LGHDT, CDR2 YNNKEL (reference sequence). Only in-frame clones appear in the TCRdb table, and some are missing; sequencing was by immunoSEQ multiplex PCR. The sample contains a few hundred thousand clones, 89% of which appear only once. This sequence was found in a young woman who had recovered from COVID-19. Sequencing was done on a sample of PBMCs or T cells enriched from blood (not recorded which). The chain uses TRBV3-1 (or the pseudogene TRBV3-2) and TRBJ1-4; D perhaps matches TRBD1 (6 bases). This chain's CDR3 is CASSQDSTGFNEKLFF. As DNA, the CDR3 is TGTGCCAGCAGCCAAGATAGTACAGGGTTTAATGAAAAACTGTTTTTT.